This T cell receptor beta chain comes out of a study of a mutant IDH1 vaccine in newly diagnosed glioma. Study background: Treated individuals were around 60% male and around 38% female, averaging roughly 40 years of age.

Sequencing was performed with immunoSEQ multiplex PCR; in TCRdb, only in-frame clones are kept and a portion is missing. The sample contains about 25,000 clones, about 92% of which appear only once. Findings of the study overall: Seemingly, pseudoprogression had no relation to changes in the top peripheral T cell clonotypes.

J lost 2 bases, V lost 5 bases, and 5 bases had no gene match. CDR3 length: 14 residues. Germline values: CDR1 SGHAT, CDR2 FQNNGV. This sample's time point: baseline, week 1 (first vaccination visit). Sample treatment: pre-vaccination baseline after standard-of-care therapy. There were new WHO grade 3 or 4 astrocytomas in the donors, and these were IDH1-mutant and ATRX-lost. On this clone: Its cognate antigen is unknown.

Sequencing was performed on PBMCs, taken from a glioma patient treated with radiotherapy, temozolomide or both. This rearrangement joins TRBV11-2 to TRBJ1-1, with TRBD1 matching over 7 bases. This clonotype originated in a man between 40 and 49 years old with glioma. The CDR3: CASSPRTGNTEAFF. The CDR3 DNA sequence: TGTGCCAGCAGCCCGCGGACAGGAAACACTGAAGCTTTCTTT.